The T cell receptor (beta chain) described here comes from a study of OX40 agonist ivuxolimab in advanced cancers. Germline V gene data show CDR1 as ENHRY and CDR2 as SYGVKD. CDR3 length equals 16 residues. Trimming took off 0 bases at V and 0 bases at J, with 9 bases between the two ends. The method was immunoSEQ multiplex PCR; TCRdb's version includes in-frame clones alone and lacks a portion of them. Altogether 20,000 to 25,000 clones are present, about 93% being singletons, with the ten largest covering 50% to 65%. This clone was recorded only once. The specimen was CD4+ or CD8+ T cells sorted from blood, collected in a trial of the OX40 agonist ivuxolimab. The TCR originated in an adult with an advanced solid tumor such as melanoma, head and neck, liver or kidney cancer. The V call is TRBV10-3, the J call TRBJ1-3; D is unresolved. CDR3 in DNA: TGTGCCATCAGTGAGTCAAACGGCCGCTCTGGAAACACCATATATTTT. It codes for CAISESNGRSGNTIYF.